The 29 T cell receptor beta chains listed next were all sequenced from one sample in a study of T cells after yellow fever vaccination. TCRdb re-called the 5' RACE reads with MiXCR, one entry per CDR3 protein. The repertoire has around 340,000 distinct CDR3 sequences, approximately 13% of them found once; the top ten carry 3.2%. This specimen was CD4+ T cells sorted from PBMCs, taken 15 days after the yellow fever booster vaccination. These receptors were taken from a man younger than 30 who received the YFV17D yellow fever vaccine.

The table lists this clonotype with many counts. The rearrangement links TRBV15 to TRBJ1-4; unclear D gene. The CDR3 has 15 amino acids. V lost 0 bases and J 6 bases, leaving 11 bases between the germline ends. Per germline, CDR1 LNHNV and CDR2 YYDKDF (reference sequence). CDR3 amino acids: CATSRDKGWDEKLFF. CDR3 nucleotide sequence: TGTGCCACCAGCAGAGATAAGGGCTGGGATGAAAAACTGTTTTTT.

This clonotype was counted at least ten times. The chain carries TRBV7-2 and TRBJ1-1; no clear D gene. V lost 3 bases and J 0 bases, leaving 8 bases between the germline ends. From germline, CDR1 is SGHTA and CDR2 FQGNSA. This CDR3 has 14 amino acids. The CDR3 loop is CASSFGRLNTEAFF. For the CDR3, the DNA is TGTGCCAGCAGCTTTGGTCGACTGAACACTGAAGCTTTCTTT. Combining the CDR3 with reference TRBV7-2 and TRBJ1-1 gives the whole variable domain GAGVSQSPSNKVTEKGKDVELRCDPISGHTALYWYRQSLGQGLEFLIYFQGNSAPDKSGLPSDRFSAERTGGSVSTLTIQRTQQEDSAVYLCASSFGRLNTEAFFGQGTRLTVV.

This chain links TRBV5-1 with TRBJ2-6; D gene unclear. Germline V gene lookup returns CDR1 SGHRS and CDR2 YFSETQ. CDR3 length equals 14 residues. Trimming pared 0 bases from V and 4 bases from J, leaving 5 bases between. CDR3 amino acids: CASSLDLGANVLTF. DNA for the CDR3: TGCGCCAGCAGCTTGGACCTGGGGGCCAACGTCCTGACTTTC.

This chain links TRBV3-1 with TRBJ1-5, with 12 bases that match TRBD1. The V and J ends lost 4 bases and 7 bases, in that order; junction bases with no gene match: 11. CDR1 and CDR2 from the germline V gene are LGHDT and YNNKEL (reference sequence). CDR3 length: 17 amino acids. Here the CDR3 reads CASSPLFPGTGGQPQHF. As DNA, the CDR3 is TGTGCCAGCAGCCCCCTCTTCCCGGGGACAGGGGGCCAGCCCCAGCATTTT.

There are many counts of this clonotype. The CDR3 loop is CASSRSNTEAFF. The DNA for the CDR3 is TGTGCCAGCTCACGGAGTAACACTGAAGCTTTCTTT. The chain is built from TRBV18 and TRBJ1-1; D unclear. Germline V gene lookup returns CDR1 KGHSH and CDR2 LQKENI. The CDR3 spans 12 residues. V dropped 4 bases and J dropped 2 bases, with 5 bases sitting between them.

This clonotype appeared a few times. The CDR3 is CASSPMPESPLHF. The CDR3 nucleotides are TGTGCCAGCAGCCCGATGCCGGAGTCACCCCTCCACTTT. J is TRBJ1-6 and V is TRBV9; the D is unclear. The CDR3 is 13 residues long. In germline, CDR1 is SGDLS, CDR2 YYNGEE. The ends were cut back, 4 bases at V and 10 bases at J, with 12 bases in the middle.

This clonotype has just a few counts. This chain joins TRBV20-1 and TRBJ1-6; perhaps TRBD1 as D (6 bases). Germline V CDR1 and CDR2: DFQATT, SNEGSKA (reference sequence). Trimming removed 6 bases from V and 10 bases from J, with 13 bases in between. The length of the CDR3 is 12 residues. In DNA, the CDR3 is TGCAGTGCCCTCAGGGGCGGATCACCCCTCCACTTT. Residues: CSALRGGSPLHF.

This clonotype showed up just a few times. The gene calls are TRBV29-1 and TRBJ1-1; 12 bases map to TRBD1. The germline gives CDR1 SQVTM, CDR2 ANQGSEA. The CDR3 runs 17 residues. Germline trimming cut 4 bases from V and 2 bases from J; bases unmatched to any gene: 11. CDR3: CSVGSVRDRGPNTEAFF. DNA of the CDR3: TGCAGCGTTGGGTCCGTTAGGGACAGGGGGCCTAACACTGAAGCTTTCTTT.

A few counts support this clonotype. V usage is TRBV4-1 and J usage is TRBJ2-2, with TRBD2 as a possible D gene (5 bases). Germline-derived CDR1 and CDR2 are MGHRA and YSYEKL. The ends were cut back, 4 bases at V and 7 bases at J, with 16 bases in the middle. The CDR3 has 15 amino acids. The CDR3 spells CASSPRVWVGGELFF. The CDR3 region has the DNA TGCGCCAGCAGCCCGAGGGTTTGGGTCGGCGGGGAGCTGTTTTTT.

This clonotype was seen at least ten times. V is TRBV7-6 and J is TRBJ2-7; tentative D call: TRBD1 (5 bases). V was trimmed by 0 bases and J by 1 base, leaving 7 bases between them. This CDR3 comprises 14 residues. Germline lookup yields CDR1 SGHVS and CDR2 FNYEAQ. The CDR3 spells CASSLAGQSYEQYV. The CDR3, as DNA: TGTGCCAGCAGCTTAGCCGGACAATCCTACGAGCAGTACGTC.

The CDR3 bases are TGTGCCAGCAGCTTACGTCGAGGTCAGGGTTCAGGGCAGCCCCAGCATTTT. It yields the protein CASSLRRGQGSGQPQHF. The gene calls are TRBV7-3 and TRBJ1-5, with D perhaps matching TRBD1 (5 bases). The CDR3 spans 17 residues. Trimming took 2 bases from V and 7 from J, leaving 21 bases between them. CDR1 and CDR2 (germline): SGHTA, FQGTGA.

This clonotype was seen a few times. The chain couples TRBV5-8 to TRBJ2-5; 8 nucleotides align to TRBD2. The CDR3 has 17 amino acids. V lost 0 bases, J lost 1 base, and 8 bases stayed unmatched. In germline, CDR1 is SGHTS, CDR2 YDEGEE. CDR3 region: CASSLGDGTRGQETQYF. The CDR3 DNA reads as TGTGCCAGCAGCTTGGGAGACGGGACTAGGGGCCAAGAGACCCAGTACTTC.

The CDR3 sequence is CASSELMETGPPLHF. Here the CDR3 DNA reads TGTGCCAGCAGTGAGCTAATGGAGACAGGTCCACCCCTCCACTTT. The V and J genes are TRBV25-1 and TRBJ1-6; possibly TRBD1 for D (6 bases). The CDR3 extends over 15 amino acids. Trimming left V 3 bases short and J 11 bases short, with 17 bases between. Germline CDR1 reads MGHDK; CDR2 reads SYGVNS.

This clonotype has a handful of counts. The V call is TRBV15, the J call TRBJ1-1; TRBD1 matches at 7 bases. Germline-derived CDR1 and CDR2 are LNHNV and YYDKDF (reference sequence). V was pared by 3 bases and J by 2 bases, with 6 bases of the junction left unmatched. The CDR3 sequence is 15 residues long. CDR3 bases: TGTGCCACCAGCAGTAGAGACAGGGTTAACACTGAAGCTTTCTTT. Translated, it gives CATSSRDRVNTEAFF.

Many counts were recorded for this clonotype. The chain couples TRBV12-3 or TRBV12-4 to TRBJ1-5; D might be TRBD1 (5 bases). The CDR3 contains 16 residues. V was clipped by 5 bases and J by 7 bases, with 21 bases between them. The CDR3 protein is CASSPPLLGVYQPQHF. The DNA for the CDR3 is TGTGCCAGCAGTCCCCCCCTGCTGGGGGTCTACCAGCCCCAGCATTTT.

The sample holds many counts of this clonotype. The genes are TRBV5-1 and TRBJ2-3, with D hard to call. This CDR3 region has 14 residues. Germline CDR1 SGHRS, CDR2 YFSETQ. V was trimmed by 0 bases and J by 4 bases, leaving 9 bases between them. The CDR3: CASSLAERADTQYF. CDR3 bases: TGCGCCAGCAGCTTGGCCGAACGCGCAGATACGCAGTATTTT.

This clonotype has a handful of counts. The chain couples TRBV20-1 to TRBJ2-3; D is perhaps TRBD1 (6 bases). This CDR3 spans 15 amino acids. Trimming removed 5 bases at V and 2 bases at J, with 17 bases between. In germline, CDR1 is DFQATT, CDR2 SNEGSKA (reference sequence). CDR3 residues: CSAPTRQALTDTQYF. CDR3 nucleotides: TGCAGTGCTCCTACTAGACAGGCACTCACAGATACGCAGTATTTT.

This clonotype was observed a few times. This chain links TRBV6-5 with TRBJ1-6; 7 bases fit TRBD1. The CDR3 spans 13 residues. Germline V gene lookup returns CDR1 MNHEY and CDR2 SVGAGI. The ends lost 9 bases at V and 8 bases at J; junction bases unmatched: 7. The CDR3, as DNA: TGTGCCAGAACGACAGGGTCCGATTCACCCCTCCACTTT. As protein: CARTTGSDSPLHF.

This clonotype was detected only a few times. This chain links TRBV11-2 with TRBJ2-3; possibly TRBD1 for D (6 bases). This CDR3 has 15 amino acids. The germline CDR1 and CDR2 sequences are SGHAT and FQNNGV. Trimming took 5 bases from V and 4 from J, leaving 16 bases between them. CDR3 sequence reads: CASSRWTATPDTQYF. In DNA form, the CDR3 reads TGTGCCAGCAGCCGTTGGACAGCAACCCCAGATACGCAGTATTTT.

The chain recombines TRBV5-1 with TRBJ1-3; possible D gene TRBD1, 5 bases. The germline V gene encodes CDR1 SGHRS and CDR2 YFSETQ. Trimming stripped 4 bases from V and 0 bases from J, with 14 bases between. The CDR3 runs 16 residues. The CDR3 loop is CASSPFGASSGNTIYF. The CDR3 nucleotides are TGCGCCAGCAGCCCCTTTGGGGCCAGCTCTGGAAACACCATATATTTT.

A few counts support this clonotype. The chain joins TRBV25-1 to TRBJ1-1; maybe TRBD1 (5 bases). Germline V gene data show CDR1 as MGHDK and CDR2 as SYGVNS. The CDR3 runs to 15 residues. The ends were cut back, 7 bases at V and 8 bases at J, with 23 bases in the middle. The CDR3 DNA reads TGTGCCAGCACCTCCCGGACGGCGGGGGGGTCAGAAGCTTTCTTT. Its protein product is CASTSRTAGGSEAFF.

This clonotype has just a few counts. The rearrangement uses TRBV5-1 and TRBJ2-1; D tentatively fits TRBD1 or TRBD2 (6 bases each). V was clipped by 0 bases and J by 7 bases, with 14 bases between them. CDR3 length equals 15 residues. CDR1 and CDR2 from the germline V gene are SGHRS and YFSETQ. The CDR3 region has the DNA TGCGCCAGCAGCTTGGCGGCAGGGGCGGGGAATGAGCAGTTCTTC. This codes for CASSLAAGAGNEQFF.

As concerns this clonotype: This may arise from a read error, as a much more abundant clone is one base away. The gene calls are TRBV2 and TRBJ1-2, with 8 bases that match TRBD1. V lost 6 bases, J lost 6 bases, and 3 bases stayed unmatched. Per the germline V gene, CDR1 is SNHLY and CDR2 is FYNNEI. The CDR3 extends over 12 amino acids. Here the CDR3 DNA reads TGTGCCAGCAGCGAACAGGGGGATGGCTACACCTTC. Translation gives CASSEQGDGYTF.

V and J are TRBV5-1 and TRBJ1-2, with 7 bases that match TRBD1. Germline trimming cut 4 bases from V and 5 bases from J; bases unmatched to any gene: 5. CDR1 is SGHRS, CDR2 YFSETQ, per germline. This CDR3 spans 13 amino acids. The CDR3: CASSTQGGYGYTF. The CDR3 DNA follows: TGCGCCAGCAGCACGCAGGGGGGGTATGGCTACACCTTC.

The chain uses TRBV2 and TRBJ2-3, with D unclear. V shed 5 bases and J shed 1 base, with 13 bases lying between them. CDR3 size: 15 residues. Germline CDR1 is SNHLY and CDR2 is FYNNEI. The DNA of the CDR3 is TGTGCCAGCAGTCCCGGACCGTCCCGCACAGATACGCAGTATTTT. Its protein product is CASSPGPSRTDTQYF. Combining the CDR3 with reference TRBV2 and TRBJ2-3 gives the whole variable domain EPEVTQTPSHQVTQMGQEVILRCVPISNHLYFYWYRQILGQKVEFLVSFYNNEISEKSEIFDDQFSVERPDGSNFTLKIRSTKLEDSAMYFCASSPGPSRTDTQYFGPGTRLTVL.

The V and J genes are TRBV6-1 and TRBJ1-6, with D possibly being TRBD1 (6 bases). The V gene lost 5 bases and the J gene lost 0 bases, with 11 bases spanning the gap. This CDR3 has 16 amino acids. Germline V gene data show CDR1 as MNHNS and CDR2 as SASEGT. The CDR3 DNA follows: TGTGCCAGCAGTCGAGGACAGAACTCCTATAATTCACCCCTCCACTTT. It encodes CASSRGQNSYNSPLHF.

This clonotype was picked up a small number of times. The chain links TRBV11-2 to TRBJ1-3; D remains unclear. The V end lost 3 bases, the J end lost 2 bases, and 14 bases lay between the germline ends. The CDR3 has 16 residues. Germline values: CDR1 SGHAT, CDR2 FQNNGV. The CDR3 region is CASSFDRGPTGNTIYF. Written as DNA, the CDR3 is TGTGCCAGCAGCTTCGACCGCGGGCCTACTGGAAACACCATATATTTT.

This clonotype was observed a handful of times. This chain joins TRBV3-1 and TRBJ1-1, with a tentative D call TRBD1 (5 bases). This CDR3 comprises 14 residues. Germline V CDR1 and CDR2: LGHDT, YNNKEL (reference sequence). Trimming pared 2 bases from V and 4 bases from J, leaving 11 bases between. The CDR3 region has the DNA TGTGCCAGCAGCCAACGGGGCCTTTCCACTGAAGCTTTCTTT. Its protein product is CASSQRGLSTEAFF.

A few counts support this clonotype. CDR3 bases: TGTGCCAGCACCCAATCGGGACCGCAGAACACTGAAGCTTTCTTT. Amino acid sequence: CASTQSGPQNTEAFF. V and J are TRBV6-2 or TRBV6-3 and TRBJ1-1, with D possibly being TRBD1 (5 bases). Trimming cost V 7 bases and J 1 base, with 16 bases left between them. The CDR3 runs 15 residues. Germline CDR1 MNHEY, CDR2 SVGEGT.